Presented here are 28 T cell receptor beta chains from one specimen sequenced in a study of T-cell reconstitution after alpha-beta-depleted transplantation in children. Construction of the TCRbeta library involved unique molecular identifiers. TCRdb redid the calling of the PCR reads with MiXCR, one entry per CDR3 protein. Among about 200,000 distinct CDR3 sequences, around a sixth were seen once, and the ten largest hold around 44%. The material was PBMCs, mostly from graft donor cells, obtained 360 days after TCRalphabeta/CD19-depleted stem cell transplant. All receptors derive from a male patient between 2 and 15 years old who had a stem cell transplant for acute lymphoblastic leukemia, so the T cells may come from the graft donor.

The sample holds a few counts of this clonotype. The V gene is TRBV5-1, the J gene TRBJ2-5; D is unresolved. Looked up from germline, CDR1 is SGHRS and CDR2 is YFSETQ. Between the trimmed V and J ends, which lost 2 bases and 5 bases, there was a span of 10 bases. This CDR3 is built from 13 residues. The chain's CDR3 is CASSFPGAETQYF. The CDR3 coding sequence is TGCGCCAGCAGCTTCCCCGGCGCCGAGACCCAGTACTTC.

The rearrangement joins TRBV7-2 to TRBJ1-6, with D possibly being TRBD1 (6 bases). Germline V gene data show CDR1 as SGHTA and CDR2 as FQGNSA. This CDR3 is 15 amino acids long. V lost 5 bases and J 10 bases, leaving 18 bases between the germline ends. CDR3 loop: CASSIIQGEDSPLHF. Written as DNA, the CDR3 is TGTGCCAGCAGCATAATACAGGGAGAGGACTCACCCCTCCACTTT.

This clonotype was seen a few times. The J gene is TRBJ2-7, the V gene TRBV9; unclear D gene. Deletions cut 0 bases from V and 4 bases from J, with 14 bases between. Germline CDR1 is SGDLS and CDR2 is YYNGEE. CDR3 size: 15 residues. CDR3 amino acids: CASSVGERVVYEQYF. CDR3 sequence (DNA): TGTGCCAGCAGCGTAGGGGAACGGGTAGTTTACGAGCAGTACTTC.

This clonotype was detected only a few times. This sequence joins TRBV9 and TRBJ2-4, with D hard to call. Germline assignment: CDR1 SGDLS and CDR2 YYNGEE. V was clipped by 4 bases and J by 4 bases, with 12 bases between them. This CDR3 contains 14 residues. CDR3 in DNA: TGTGCCAGCAGCCCCTGGACGGAGAAAAACATTCAGTACTTC. The encoded protein is CASSPWTEKNIQYF.

In its sample, this clonotype was seen a few times. The chain is built from TRBV29-1 and TRBJ2-7, with no clear D. The CDR3 extends over 13 amino acids. Germline CDR1 is SQVTM and CDR2 is ANQGSEA. The ends were cut back, 2 bases at V and 4 bases at J, with 12 bases in the middle. The CDR3 is CSVERAAVYEQYF. CDR3 in DNA: TGCAGCGTTGAAAGGGCAGCAGTATACGAGCAGTACTTC.

The chain carries TRBV11-2 and TRBJ1-4, with no clear D. This CDR3 has 12 amino acids. CDR1 and CDR2 from the germline V gene are SGHAT and FQNNGV. The V end was cut by 1 base, the J end by 9 bases, with 6 bases between. CDR3 coding DNA: TGTGCCAGCAGCTTAGTTCACCAAAAACTGTTTTTT. This translates into CASSLVHQKLFF. The whole variable domain, remainder taken from reference TRBV11-2 and TRBJ1-4, is EAGVAQSPRYKIIEKRQSVAFWCNPISGHATLYWYQQILGQGPKLLIQFQNNGVVDDSQLPKDRFSAERLKGVDSTLKIQPAKLEDSAVYLCASSLVHQKLFFGSGTQLSVL.

J is TRBJ1-5 and V is TRBV7-6, with 9 bases identical to TRBD1. Germline V lookup: CDR1 SGHVS, CDR2 FNYEAQ. This CDR3 has 17 residues. The J segment lost 5 bases and the V segment lost 0 bases, leaving 8 bases of the junction unmatched. The CDR3 DNA sequence: TGTGCCAGCAGCTTAGCGTTACGGGACAGGGATGATCAGCCCCAGCATTTT. Encoded protein: CASSLALRDRDDQPQHF. Filled out from reference TRBV7-6 and TRBJ1-5, the complete variable domain reads GAGVSQSPRYKVTKRGQDVALRCDPISGHVSLYWYRQALGQGPEFLTYFNYEAQQDKSGLPNDRFSAERPEGSISTLTIQRTEQRDSAMYRCASSLALRDRDDQPQHFGDGTRLSIL.

This clonotype was counted between two and nine times. The rearrangement links TRBV6-2 or TRBV6-3 to TRBJ2-6; D uncertain. The V end was cut by 8 bases, the J end by 0 bases, with 17 bases between. Germline loops: CDR1 MNHEY, CDR2 SVGEGT. The CDR3 runs to 17 residues. The CDR3 DNA reads as TGTGCCAGCGCCTCCGGGCTGCTCATCTCTGGGGCCAACGTCCTGACTTTC. Translating it yields CASASGLLISGANVLTF.

The table lists this clonotype with a few counts. The V and J genes are TRBV20-1 and TRBJ1-2, with D unclear. The CDR3 consists of 14 residues. V dropped 1 base and J dropped 5 bases, with 14 bases sitting between them. Germline V gene data show CDR1 as DFQATT and CDR2 as SNEGSKA (reference sequence). The CDR3, as DNA: TGCAGTGCTAGAGTGGAGGGAAACGTATATGGCTACACCTTC. As protein: CSARVEGNVYGYTF.

This clonotype was seen ten or more times. The J gene is TRBJ2-2, the V gene TRBV6-2 or TRBV6-3; 8 nucleotides align to TRBD1. The germline V gene has CDR1 MNHEY and CDR2 SVGEGT. J lost 2 bases, V lost 6 bases, and 8 bases had no gene match. The CDR3 is 16 amino acids. This CDR3 reads CASRGRQGTNTGELFF. The CDR3 DNA sequence: TGTGCCAGCAGAGGTAGACAGGGGACCAACACCGGGGAGCTGTTTTTT.

The chain carries TRBV28 and TRBJ2-1, with a possible D match to TRBD1 (6 bases). Per the germline V gene, CDR1 is MDHEN and CDR2 is SYDVKM. The CDR3 contains 14 residues. Deletions cut 6 bases from V and 7 bases from J, with 16 bases between. The CDR3 sequence is CASSLGPRGNEQFF. CDR3 coding DNA: TGTGCCAGCAGCCTCGGGCCGAGGGGGAATGAGCAGTTCTTC.

This clonotype was detected many times. The chain couples TRBV27 to TRBJ2-7; 9 bases fit TRBD1. This CDR3 is 13 amino acids long. Germline V lookup: CDR1 MNHEY, CDR2 SMNVEV (reference sequence). V lost 5 bases and J lost 3; bases outside the gene matches: 2. This CDR3 is CASSRGQGYEQYF. In DNA, the CDR3 is TGTGCCAGCAGTAGGGGACAGGGCTACGAGCAGTACTTC.

This chain links TRBV28 with TRBJ2-7; 8 bases fit TRBD1. Germline values: CDR1 MDHEN, CDR2 SYDVKM. The CDR3 loop spans 16 amino acids. The V gene end was trimmed by 2 bases and the J gene end by 4 bases; junction bases not matched to a gene: 10. DNA of the CDR3: TGTGCCAGCAGTTTAAGCGTGACAGGGGAGTGGTACGAGCAGTACTTC. As protein: CASSLSVTGEWYEQYF.

This clonotype has just a few counts. This chain uses TRBV24-1 with TRBJ2-3; a weak D match, TRBD2 (6 bases). Germline V gives CDR1 KGHDR, CDR2 SFDVKD. CDR3 length: 14 residues. Trimming removed 8 bases at V and 2 bases at J, with 13 bases between. The CDR3 DNA sequence: TGTGCCACCAATGCGGGACGAGTCACAGATACGCAGTATTTT. It translates to CATNAGRVTDTQYF.

This clonotype was detected only a few times. The J gene is TRBJ1-1, the V gene TRBV7-2; the D gene is possibly TRBD1 (6 bases). The CDR3 is 14 amino acids. V lost 5 bases, J lost 4 bases, and 14 bases lay in between. Germline V lookup: CDR1 SGHTA, CDR2 FQGNSA. In nucleotides, the CDR3 is TGTGCCAGCAGCGCTCCAGGGGTGGGCACTGAAGCTTTCTTT. Translating gives CASSAPGVGTEAFF.

This clonotype was picked up many times. The chain links TRBV7-2 to TRBJ1-3, with D uncertain. The CDR3 covers 14 residues. V shed 3 bases and J shed 0 bases, with 6 bases lying between them. CDR1 SGHTA and CDR2 FQGNSA come from the germline V gene. The CDR3 DNA reads TGTGCCAGCAGCTTTTATACCTCTGGAAACACCATATATTTT. Protein: CASSFYTSGNTIYF.

This clonotype was detected only a few times. The chain is built from TRBV27 and TRBJ2-3; TRBD2 matches 8 bases. This CDR3 is 14 amino acids long. Germline CDR1 reads MNHEY; CDR2 reads SMNVEV (reference sequence). The V and J ends lost 6 bases and 4 bases, in that order; junction bases with no gene match: 6. CDR3 sequence (DNA): TGTGCCAGCAGGCGGGCGGGAGGTGCAGATACGCAGTATTTT. Its protein product is CASRRAGGADTQYF.

This clonotype has ten or more counts. This chain uses TRBV27 with TRBJ2-5; 9 bases align to TRBD1. Looked up from germline, CDR1 is MNHEY and CDR2 is SMNVEV (reference sequence). The CDR3 is 14 amino acids. V lost 6 bases and J lost 5; bases outside the gene matches: 7. The CDR3: CASSLGQGRETQYF. DNA for the CDR3: TGTGCCAGCAGCTTGGGACAGGGTAGGGAGACCCAGTACTTC.

This clonotype was seen only a few times. The chain links TRBV5-1 to TRBJ1-6, with TRBD1 as a possible D gene (6 bases). Germline CDR1 SGHRS, CDR2 YFSETQ. The CDR3 covers 14 residues. V lost 7 bases, J lost 9 bases, and 17 bases lay in between. CDR3 amino acids: CASRQDVWSSPLHF. The CDR3 DNA follows: TGCGCCAGCCGACAGGACGTATGGAGTTCACCCCTCCACTTT.

This clonotype was observed a few times. The chain has TRBV6-5 and TRBJ2-2; D remains ambiguous. CDR3 length: 17 residues. Germline V gene lookup returns CDR1 MNHEY and CDR2 SVGAGI. Trimming removed 2 bases from V and 0 bases from J, with 13 bases in between. CDR3 DNA sequence: TGTGCCAGCAGTTACGGACGCTACCGTTCGAACACCGGGGAGCTGTTTTTT. Encoded protein: CASSYGRYRSNTGELFF.

The chain combines TRBV24-1 with TRBJ2-3; D possibly corresponds to TRBD1 (6 bases). V gave up 4 bases and J gave up 2 bases, with 21 bases separating them. Germline loops: CDR1 KGHDR, CDR2 SFDVKD. This CDR3 has 18 amino acids. The CDR3 region is CATSEPGAGTEDTDTQYF. The CDR3, as DNA: TGTGCCACCAGTGAGCCAGGGGCCGGGACGGAGGACACAGATACGCAGTATTTT.

The gene calls are TRBV12-3 or TRBV12-4 and TRBJ1-6, with 8 bases aligning to TRBD1. The J segment lost 7 bases and the V segment lost 1 base, leaving 3 bases of the junction unmatched. The length of the CDR3 is 15 residues. Here the CDR3 DNA reads TGTGCCAGCAGTTTAGTCCCAGGGGGCAATTCACCCCTCCACTTT. Translating it yields CASSLVPGGNSPLHF.

This clonotype was recorded many times. J is TRBJ2-4 and V is TRBV6-5, with D uncertain. CDR3 length: 15 residues. Trimming pared 0 bases from V and 8 bases from J, leaving 14 bases between. Germline assignment: CDR1 MNHEY and CDR2 SVGAGI. The chain's CDR3 is CASSYSWVGADIQYF. Written as DNA, the CDR3 is TGTGCCAGCAGTTACTCGTGGGTTGGTGCTGACATTCAGTACTTC.

This clonotype showed up many times. V is TRBV12-3 or TRBV12-4 and J is TRBJ2-7; 7 nucleotides line up with TRBD1. V was clipped by 6 bases and J by 3 bases; unmatched bases: 17. The CDR3 is 17 amino acids. CDR3 sequence (DNA): TGTGCCAGCAGCCCAGGGGGTTCATTTCAGGGGGTCTACGAGCAGTACTTC. Translated, it gives CASSPGGSFQGVYEQYF.

V is TRBV12-3 or TRBV12-4 and J is TRBJ2-2, with D tentatively TRBD1 or TRBD2 (5 bases each). This CDR3 has 19 amino acids. V lost 1 base and J lost 3, with 21 bases in between. The CDR3 sequence is CASSLDNPLRVEDTGELFF. Written as DNA, the CDR3 is TGTGCCAGCAGTTTAGATAACCCCCTCAGGGTGGAGGACACCGGGGAGCTGTTTTTT.

This clonotype was recorded a few times. At one of its ends the junction is not consistent with the germline gene, which may arise from a read error. This chain connects TRBV10-3 to TRBJ2-4, with 10 positions matching TRBD2. The CDR3 loop spans 14 amino acids. Per germline, CDR1 ENHRY and CDR2 SYGVKD. The CDR3 DNA reads as TGTGCCATCAGTGAGTCGAAGCTTCCGGGACTAGCGTTCTTC. Protein product: CAISESKLPGLAFF.

The chain is built from TRBV3-1 and TRBJ2-2; TRBD1 might be the D (5 bases). V was clipped by 4 bases and J by 2 bases, with 17 bases between them. Looked up from germline, CDR1 is LGHDT and CDR2 is YNNKEL (reference sequence). The CDR3 totals 17 residues. CDR3 in DNA: TGTGCCAGCAGCCGCAACGGGCTCAGGACAAACACCGGGGAGCTGTTTTTT. It encodes CASSRNGLRTNTGELFF.

The V and J genes are TRBV30 and TRBJ1-6; D not resolved. The CDR3 length is 14 residues. Germline values: CDR1 GTSNPN, CDR2 SVGIG (reference sequence). Trimming shortened V by 0 bases and J by 4 bases, and 7 bases separated the two germline ends. The chain's CDR3 is CAWSVQEYNSPLHF. CDR3 nucleotide sequence: TGTGCCTGGAGTGTGCAGGAATATAATTCACCCCTCCACTTT.